The clone carrying this TCR beta chain has a count of ten or more. Its antigen is not known. The record originates from a study of T cells after yellow fever vaccination. Across the study: In the case of low-cell-number fractions, SMART-Seq v4 Ultra Low Input was used for preparation.

They built TCR cDNA with 5'RACE template switching, a step that put in a universal primer site and UMIs. TCRdb ran MiXCR on the 5' RACE reads and lists one entry per CDR3 protein. The data hold hundreds of thousands of distinct CDR3 sequences, with about 3.5% observed a single time. Whole-study findings and limits: Just a small share of clonotypes turned up in the CD4 compartment as well as the CD8 compartment.

This TCR came from a young man who received the YFV17D yellow fever vaccine. The starting material was PBMCs, obtained on the day of the yellow fever booster vaccination.

The CDR3 spells CATSESHTSGYTF. The CDR3 DNA sequence: TGTGCCACCAGTGAGTCGCATACCTCTGGCTACACCTTC. The chain is built from TRBV24-1 and TRBJ1-2; no clear D. The CDR3 sequence is 13 residues long. The V end lost 4 bases, the J end lost 7 bases, and 12 bases lay between the germline ends. CDR1 and CDR2 from the germline V gene are KGHDR and SFDVKD.